A selection of T cell receptor beta chains follows, all from one sample in a study of shared clonotypes between healthy human individuals. The protocol was immunoSEQ multiplex PCR, while the TCRdb copy is restricted to in-frame clones and leaves out a portion. Here the sample spans over a million clones, 78% being singletons. Material for sequencing was memory CD4+ T cells from PBMCs. The receptors come from a man younger than 35 in good health. Some clones in this sample may be carry-over from other donors' samples. CDR3s leave out the opening cysteine and the closing phenylalanine or tryptophan.

J gene	V gene	CDR3 length	CDR3 protein
TRBJ2-1	TRBV7-2	11	ASTRTRDNEQF
TRBJ2-2	TRBV11-2	11	ASSLEPGGELF
TRBJ2-1	TRBV5-1	11	ASSSVPPDEQF
TRBJ2-1	TRBV11-2	12	ASSLRAGGNEQF
TRBJ1-1	TRBV19	13	ASSRGTGVNTEAF
TRBJ1-4	TRBV6-1	10	AVRGINEKLF
TRBJ1-1	TRBV2	15	ASSFYSTGTVNTEAF
TRBJ1-1	TRBV30	12	AWTSHRATTEAF
TRBJ2-5	TRBV5-1	16	ASSFGTGGAGYQETQY
TRBJ1-1	TRBV6-1	11	ASPELLNTEAF
TRBJ2-3	TRBV29-1	13	SVALLGRNTDTQY
TRBJ1-2	TRBV5-4	14	ASSLGTAGRNYGYT
TRBJ1-4	TRBV7-8	13	ASSLAAGNGEKLF
TRBJ2-7	TRBV28	13	ASHYGAGGWNEQY
TRBJ2-1	TRBV5-5	15	ASSLRSPSGSLGEQF
TRBJ1-4	TRBV7-2	11	ASSLRPQEKLF
TRBJ2-5	TRBV7-9	14	ASSRMGTSGKETQY